The next 29 T cell receptor beta chains were all read from a single sample in a study of OX40 agonist ivuxolimab in advanced cancers. Assay: immunoSEQ multiplex PCR; the TCRdb copy retains only in-frame clones and omits some. The table lists under 80,000 clones, around nine tenths of them singletons. Source: CD4+ or CD8+ T cells sorted from blood, taken in a trial of the OX40 agonist ivuxolimab. These receptor sequences come from an adult with an advanced solid tumor such as melanoma, head and neck, liver or kidney cancer.

The chain links TRBV27 to TRBJ2-3; D gene unclear. Germline CDR1 is MNHEY and CDR2 is SMNVEV (reference sequence). The V gene lost 6 bases and the J gene lost 4 bases, with 14 bases spanning the gap. This CDR3 comprises 14 residues. CDR3 protein: CASRIRRLADTQYF. The DNA for the CDR3 is TGTGCCAGCAGAATTCGACGCTTGGCAGATACGCAGTATTTT.

The genes are TRBV7-2 and TRBJ2-4, with TRBD2 identical over 7 bases. Germline CDR1 reads SGHTA; CDR2 reads FQGNSA. The CDR3 runs to 14 residues. V lost 6 bases and J lost 2; bases outside the gene matches: 4. The CDR3 nucleotides are TGTGCCAGCAGTTCGCGGGGGACCAAAAACATTCAGTACTTC. Protein: CASSSRGTKNIQYF.

This clone showed up just once. The chain couples TRBV5-4 to TRBJ2-5; D remains ambiguous. Trimming shortened V by 0 bases and J by 0 bases, and 6 bases separated the two germline ends. The germline gives CDR1 SGHNT, CDR2 YYREEE (reference sequence). The CDR3 is 14 amino acids. The CDR3 DNA follows: TGTGCCAGCAGCTTGGACTGGGACCAAGAGACCCAGTACTTC. This gives the protein CASSLDWDQETQYF.

The sample holds a few counts of this clone. The chain employs TRBV4-2 and TRBJ2-7; 7 nucleotides align to TRBD1. CDR1 is LGHNA, CDR2 YNFKEQ, per germline. The CDR3 has 16 residues. V dropped 4 bases and J dropped 5; count of bases not matched to a gene: 14. In DNA, the CDR3 is TGTGCCAGCAGCCCCGGCGGCGTCAGGGGGAGTAACGAGCAGTACTTC. This translates into CASSPGGVRGSNEQYF.

This chain uses TRBV2 with TRBJ2-2; the D gene is possibly TRBD2 (6 bases). V was shortened by 7 bases and J by 2 bases, with 11 bases between the two germline ends. This CDR3 spans 14 amino acids. Per the germline V gene, CDR1 is SNHLY and CDR2 is FYNNEI. The CDR3 region is CASILGTNTGELFF. In DNA form, the CDR3 reads TGTGCCAGCATCCTCGGGACTAACACCGGGGAGCTGTTTTTT.

This chain uses TRBV19 with TRBJ1-2; 8 bases match TRBD1. CDR3 length equals 15 residues. Unmatched junction bases numbered 14, after V lost 7 bases and J lost 7 bases. Germline V gene sequence: CDR1 LNHDA, CDR2 SQIVND (reference sequence). DNA of the CDR3: TGTGCCAGTATTCCACAGGGGGTCACAGCAGTTGGCTACACCTTC. Translation: CASIPQGVTAVGYTF. Full variable domain (missing parts from reference TRBV19 and TRBJ1-2): DGGITQSPKYLFRKEGQNVTLSCEQNLNHDAMYWYRQDPGQGLRLIYYSQIVNDFQKGDIAEGYSVSREKKESFPLTVTSAQKNPTAFYLCASIPQGVTAVGYTFGSGTRLTVV.

The chain employs TRBV2 and TRBJ2-5, with D perhaps being TRBD1 or TRBD2 (6 bases each). Trimming took 6 bases from V and 5 from J, leaving 16 bases between them. Germline V CDR1 and CDR2: SNHLY, FYNNEI. There are 14 residues in the CDR3. CDR3 bases: TGTGCCAGCAGCGTCCCTGGGGGGCGGGAGACCCAGTACTTC. This codes for CASSVPGGRETQYF. Drawing the rest from reference TRBV2 and TRBJ2-5, the complete variable domain is EPEVTQTPSHQVTQMGQEVILRCVPISNHLYFYWYRQILGQKVEFLVSFYNNEISEKSEIFDDQFSVERPDGSNFTLKIRSTKLEDSAMYFCASSVPGGRETQYFGPGTRLLVL.

The J gene is TRBJ2-2, the V gene TRBV27; D is possibly TRBD2 (6 bases). Deletions cut 4 bases from V and 5 bases from J, with 17 bases between. The germline V gene has CDR1 MNHEY and CDR2 SMNVEV (reference sequence). CDR3 length: 16 residues. In DNA, the CDR3 is TGTGCCAGCAGTTGGCGCGGGACCAGGAAGACCGGGGAGCTGTTTTTT. This codes for CASSWRGTRKTGELFF.

This clone was observed a handful of times. Different DNA sequences within this sample yield the same CDR3. V and J are TRBV6-5 and TRBJ1-2; D not certain. The V and J ends lost 6 bases and 4 bases respectively, with 6 bases between them. Per germline, CDR1 MNHEY and CDR2 SVGAGI. This CDR3 is 11 amino acids long. CDR3: CASSSTYGYTF. In DNA form, the CDR3 reads TGTGCCAGCAGCTCCACCTATGGCTACACCTTC.

The sample holds a few counts of this clone. The V gene is TRBV19, the J gene TRBJ1-1; no definite D call. V lost 4 bases and J lost 1, with 10 bases in between. The CDR3 length is 14 residues. Looked up from germline, CDR1 is LNHDA and CDR2 is SQIVND (reference sequence). DNA for the CDR3: TGTGCCAGTAGTACCTGGCCCTCGAACACTGAAGCTTTCTTT. It codes for CASSTWPSNTEAFF.

The chain employs TRBV6-1 and TRBJ2-3, with a possible D match to TRBD1 (5 bases). Germline assignment: CDR1 MNHNS and CDR2 SASEGT. V gave up 2 bases and J gave up 6 bases, with 9 bases separating them. The CDR3 is made up of 13 amino acids. The CDR3 sequence is CASSETGRDTQYF. CDR3 sequence (DNA): TGTGCCAGCAGTGAAACAGGACGGGATACGCAGTATTTT.

This chain connects TRBV5-6 to TRBJ2-7; D is possibly TRBD2 (6 bases). V was trimmed by 4 bases and J by 7 bases, leaving 18 bases between them. Germline assignment: CDR1 SGHDT and CDR2 YYEEEE. The CDR3 runs to 14 residues. The CDR3 loop reads CASSPTSLPLEQYF. In DNA form, the CDR3 reads TGTGCCAGCAGCCCTACTAGCCTCCCCTTGGAGCAGTACTTC.

This chain connects TRBV29-1 to TRBJ1-1; weak D call: TRBD1 (5 bases). V was clipped by 7 bases and J by 0 bases, with 12 bases between them. Germline V gene data show CDR1 as SQVTM and CDR2 as ANQGSEA. The CDR3 sequence is 13 residues long. CDR3 bases: TGCAGCGGCCAACAGGAGATGAACACTGAAGCTTTCTTT. Amino acid sequence: CSGQQEMNTEAFF.

Note on this clone: Mismatch with germline at one junction end may stem from a read error. The chain has TRBV19 and TRBJ2-7; 8 bases are a match to TRBD2. The CDR3 is 15 amino acids. Germline CDR1 and CDR2: LNHDA and SQIVND (reference sequence). The CDR3 DNA reads as TGTGCCAGTGGTATAGAGGTTAGCGGGGCTTACGAGCAGTACTTC. Translating gives CASGIEVSGAYEQYF.

The chain is built from TRBV6-1 and TRBJ2-2, with D perhaps TRBD1 (5 bases). V gave up 5 bases and J gave up 0 bases, with 10 bases separating them. Germline values: CDR1 MNHNS, CDR2 SASEGT. The CDR3 is 15 residues long. CDR3 protein: CASSRQIANTGELFF. CDR3 sequence (DNA): TGTGCCAGCAGTCGACAGATAGCGAACACCGGGGAGCTGTTTTTT.

The V and J genes are TRBV5-1 and TRBJ1-1; no clear D. The V end lost 0 bases, the J end lost 6 bases, and 15 bases lay between the germline ends. The germline V gene has CDR1 SGHRS and CDR2 YFSETQ. This CDR3 has 15 amino acids. CDR3: CASSLDLPPKAEAFF. CDR3 DNA: TGCGCCAGCAGCTTGGACTTACCTCCGAAGGCTGAAGCTTTCTTT. The whole variable domain, filled in from reference TRBV5-1 and TRBJ1-1, reads KAGVTQTPRYLIKTRGQQVTLSCSPISGHRSVSWYQQTPGQGLQFLFEYFSETQRNKGNFPGRFSGRQFSNSRSEMNVSTLELGDSALYLCASSLDLPPKAEAFFGQGTRLTVV.

V gene TRBV9 combines with J gene TRBJ2-2; D is possibly TRBD2 (6 bases). Deletions cut 1 base from V and 2 bases from J, with 15 bases between. The CDR3 sequence is 17 residues long. Germline V CDR1 and CDR2: SGDLS, YYNGEE. CDR3 sequence reads: CASSVIGEVFNTGELFF. For the CDR3, the DNA is TGTGCCAGCAGCGTAATAGGGGAGGTGTTTAACACCGGGGAGCTGTTTTTT.

Points on this clone: An end of the junction differs from the germline gene, which may be a read error. In DNA, the CDR3 is TGTGCTAGCAGTCCGAATCAGGGCGCCTACGAGCAGTACTTC. Translation gives CASSPNQGAYEQYF. This chain uses TRBV7-7 with TRBJ2-7; D possibly corresponds to TRBD1 (5 bases). The CDR3 is 14 residues long. CDR1 is SSHAT, CDR2 FNYEAQ, per germline (reference sequence).

V is TRBV19 and J is TRBJ2-3; perhaps D is TRBD1 or TRBD2 (6 bases each). CDR3 length: 13 amino acids. V was clipped by 4 bases and J by 6 bases, with 11 bases between them. Germline V gives CDR1 LNHDA, CDR2 SQIVND (reference sequence). Here the CDR3 reads CASSTRGRDTQYF. As DNA, the CDR3 is TGTGCCAGTAGTACTCGGGGGCGGGATACGCAGTATTTT.

The chain employs TRBV19 and TRBJ2-1, with D uncertain. Trimming pared 0 bases from V and 4 bases from J, leaving 13 bases between. CDR1 is LNHDA and CDR2 is SQIVND in the germline V gene (reference sequence). CDR3 length: 16 amino acids. CDR3 sequence reads: CASSIDGAPLYNEQFF. In nucleotides, the CDR3 is TGTGCCAGTAGTATAGATGGAGCGCCCTTATACAATGAGCAGTTCTTC.

The J gene is TRBJ1-2, the V gene TRBV11-2, with D uncertain. This CDR3 contains 11 residues. V was shortened by 3 bases and J by 8 bases, with 7 bases between the two germline ends. From germline, CDR1 is SGHAT and CDR2 FQNNGV. DNA of the CDR3: TGTGCCAGCAGCTTCCGCGGGGGCTACACCTTC. It encodes CASSFRGGYTF.

J is TRBJ1-1 and V is TRBV10-3; 8 positions agree with TRBD1. The V gene's germline CDR1 is ENHRY and CDR2 SYGVKD. Trimming at V came to 10 bases and at J to 0 bases, leaving 7 bases not matched to a gene. CDR3 length: 14 amino acids. This CDR3 is CASGQGTMNTEAFF. Here the CDR3 DNA reads TGTGCCAGCGGACAGGGTACCATGAACACTGAAGCTTTCTTT.

The chain carries TRBV6-1 and TRBJ1-6; 7 bases are shared with TRBD1. This CDR3 is 15 amino acids long. V was pared by 7 bases and J by 7 bases, with 10 bases of the junction left unmatched. Germline assignment: CDR1 MNHNS and CDR2 SASEGT. The CDR3 bases are TGTGCCAGCACCCAGGGGGAGGGAGGGAATTCACCCCTCCACTTT. Encoded protein: CASTQGEGGNSPLHF.

The chain uses TRBV9 and TRBJ2-7, with D maybe TRBD1 (6 bases). The CDR3 sequence is 18 residues long. The V end lost 6 bases, the J end lost 4 bases, and 29 bases lay between the germline ends. Germline CDR1 is SGDLS and CDR2 is YYNGEE. In DNA, the CDR3 is TGTGCCAGCAACGATCACACCCCCGGAGAACAGGGTGGATACGAGCAGTACTTC. Translating gives CASNDHTPGEQGGYEQYF.

This chain links TRBV7-2 with TRBJ1-6, with no clear D. CDR3 length: 13 amino acids. Deletions cut 1 base from V and 6 bases from J, with 4 bases between. Germline-derived CDR1 and CDR2 are SGHTA and FQGNSA. CDR3 nucleotides: TGTGCCAGCAGCTTAGGAGTTAATTCACCCCTCCACTTT. Protein: CASSLGVNSPLHF.

As for this clone: The junction differs from germline at one of its ends, possibly a read error. The chain combines TRBV5-6 with TRBJ1-4; D is undetermined. CDR1 and CDR2 from the germline V gene are SGHDT and YYEEEE. The CDR3 has 12 amino acids. The DNA of the CDR3 is TGTGCCAGCAGTTTCGACCGGAGAAAAACTGTTTTT. This translates into CASSFDRRKTVF.

This chain links TRBV6-5 with TRBJ1-3; D not resolved. CDR3 size: 14 residues. The germline gives CDR1 MNHEY, CDR2 SVGAGI. Trimming removed 0 bases from V and 4 bases from J, with 7 bases in between. CDR3: CASSYSGFGNTIYF. The DNA for the CDR3 is TGTGCCAGCAGTTACTCAGGGTTCGGAAACACCATATATTTT.

J is TRBJ1-2 and V is TRBV6-6, with D perhaps TRBD1 (6 bases). This CDR3 is 14 amino acids long. The germline V gene encodes CDR1 MNHNY and CDR2 SVGAGI (reference sequence). V dropped 5 bases and J dropped 4 bases, with 14 bases sitting between them. The CDR3: CASSPLTGSYGYTF. DNA of the CDR3: TGTGCCAGCAGTCCCCTGACAGGCTCCTATGGCTACACCTTC.

V is TRBV9 and J is TRBJ2-5; no clear D gene. The V gene's germline CDR1 is SGDLS and CDR2 YYNGEE. This CDR3 contains 13 residues. V was trimmed by 0 bases and J by 5 bases, leaving 8 bases between them. CDR3 DNA: TGTGCCAGCAGCGTAGCCCAGCTGGAGACCCAGTACTTC. It is translated as CASSVAQLETQYF.